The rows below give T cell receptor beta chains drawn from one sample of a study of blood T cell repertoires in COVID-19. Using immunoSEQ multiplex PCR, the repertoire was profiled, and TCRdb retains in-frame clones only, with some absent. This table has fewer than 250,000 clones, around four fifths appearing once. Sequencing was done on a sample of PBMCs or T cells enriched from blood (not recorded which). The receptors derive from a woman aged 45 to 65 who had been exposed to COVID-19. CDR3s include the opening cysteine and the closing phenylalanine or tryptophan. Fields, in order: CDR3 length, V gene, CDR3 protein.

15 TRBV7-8 CASSPNPSTDYGYTF
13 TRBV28 CASSQGAGQPQHF
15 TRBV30 CAARDRGIPNYGYTF
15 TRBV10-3 CAISVGQGAGNTIYF
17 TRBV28 CASSLWTGLAAANEQFF
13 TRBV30 CAWSPSGDSPLHF
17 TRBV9 CASSYPQLGGSMSEQFF
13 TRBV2 CASTQREDTEAFF
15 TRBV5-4 CASSLERGKGSPLHF
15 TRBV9 CASSGTGTSTDTQYF
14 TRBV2 CASKKEGGNYGYTF
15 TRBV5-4 CASSLAGGGNTEAFF
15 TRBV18 CASSPAGGLMNEQFF
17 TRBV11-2 CASSLDPAGGNRDEQYF
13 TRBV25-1 CASSETGNYGYTF
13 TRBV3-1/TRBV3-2 CASSQRGRETQYF
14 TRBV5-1 CASSIDGQYNEQFF
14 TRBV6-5 CASSPGLKYNEQFF
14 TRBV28 CASSPRQGKETQYF
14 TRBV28 CASSLEGPDEKLFF
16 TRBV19 CASSGMTGAINQPQHF
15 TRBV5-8 CASSLEERGAYGYTF
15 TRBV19 CASSISGLAGVEQFF
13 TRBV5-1 CASSLAQNYGYTF
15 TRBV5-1 CASSLETGFDYGYTF
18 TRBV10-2 CASSERMDSSRLYNEQFF
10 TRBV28 CASSRRQAFF
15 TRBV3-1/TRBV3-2 CASSQAVNTRTEAFF
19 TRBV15 CATSRDITLAGDSTDTQYF
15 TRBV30 CAWRSRQDSGNTIYF
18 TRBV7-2 CASSLALRRGASSYEQYF
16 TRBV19 CASSTLITGGDQPQHF
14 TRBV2 CASGGLRDNSPLHF
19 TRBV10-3 CAISESGVGLAGRIDTQYF
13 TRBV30 CAWSAQGGSPLHF
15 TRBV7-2 CASSSGALSGNTIYF
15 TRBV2 CASRRQGGIQETQYF
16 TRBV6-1 CASSVAQGANTGELFF
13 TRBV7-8 CASSLSQGNIQYF
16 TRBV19 CASSNLVGQGGQPQHF
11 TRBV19 CASSITGILFF
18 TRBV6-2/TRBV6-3 CASSYPVHRTLSTDTQYF
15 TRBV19 CASSIIGEGSYEQYF
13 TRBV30 CAWSILVRDEQFF